The entry that follows covers one TCR beta chain sequence. As handled by the study authors: Nucleated cell counts were estimated from reference gene primer amplification. Method: immunoSEQ multiplex PCR; TCRdb's copy keeps in-frame clones and lacks some. V and J calls and clone size follow that table, whereas D and trimming were derived from the DNA. There are 200,000 to 300,000 clones in the sample; around 87% occur only once, and approximately 5.1% lies in the top ten. Seattle's enrolled individuals joined amid active infection and were then monitored longitudinally. The CDR3 totals 15 residues. V lost 6 bases to trimming and J lost 3 bases, with 18 bases between them. Germline loops: CDR1 MDHEN, CDR2 SYDVKM. This sample was included in a study of blood T cell repertoires in COVID-19. On the study more broadly: Acute and convalescent COVID-19 samples came from the United States, Italy and Spain. The cDNA or gDNA used as material had been derived from T cells, B-cell-depleted T cells, or PBMCs.

The chain joins TRBV28 to TRBJ2-7, with D perhaps matching TRBD1 (6 bases). The clonotype was recovered from a woman between 55 and 75 years old with COVID-19, enrolled during active disease. Material for sequencing was peripheral blood. The CDR3 sequence is CASSSWTDRIYEQYF. CDR3 nucleotide sequence: TGTGCCAGCAGCTCCTGGACAGACAGGATCTACGAGCAGTACTTC.